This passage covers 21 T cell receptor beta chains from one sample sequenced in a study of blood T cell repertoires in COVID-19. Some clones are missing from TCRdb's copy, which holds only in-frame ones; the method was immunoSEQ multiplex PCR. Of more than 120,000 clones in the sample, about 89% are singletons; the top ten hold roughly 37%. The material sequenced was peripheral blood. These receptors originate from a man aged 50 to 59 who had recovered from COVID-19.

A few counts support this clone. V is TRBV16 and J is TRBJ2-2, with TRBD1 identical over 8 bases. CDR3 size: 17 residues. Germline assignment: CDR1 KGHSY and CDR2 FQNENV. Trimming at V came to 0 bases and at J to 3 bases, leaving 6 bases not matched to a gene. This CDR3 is CASSQSVGQGDTGELFF. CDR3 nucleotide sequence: TGTGCCAGCAGCCAATCTGTAGGACAGGGAGACACCGGGGAGCTGTTTTTT.

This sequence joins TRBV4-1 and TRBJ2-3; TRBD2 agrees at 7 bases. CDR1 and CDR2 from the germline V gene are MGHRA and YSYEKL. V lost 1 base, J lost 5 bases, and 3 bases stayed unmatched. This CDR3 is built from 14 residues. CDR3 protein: CASSQALAEDTQYF. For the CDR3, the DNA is TGCGCCAGCAGCCAAGCGCTAGCGGAAGATACGCAGTATTTT.

CDR3 DNA: TGTGCCACCAGCCATGACAGGGGGTCGGTTGGCTACACCTTC. It translates to CATSHDRGSVGYTF. The chain is built from TRBV15 and TRBJ1-2; 9 bases map to TRBD1. Losses at the gene ends were 5 bases for V and 7 bases for J; bases not matched to a gene: 8. Germline V gene lookup returns CDR1 LNHNV and CDR2 YYDKDF (reference sequence). The CDR3 runs 14 residues. The variable domain in full, completed from reference TRBV15 and TRBJ1-2, reads DAMVIQNPRYQVTQFGKPVTLSCSQTLNHNVMYWYQQKSSQAPKLLFHYYDKDFNNEADTPDNFQSRRPNTSFCFLDIRSPGLGDTAMYLCATSHDRGSVGYTFGSGTRLTVV.

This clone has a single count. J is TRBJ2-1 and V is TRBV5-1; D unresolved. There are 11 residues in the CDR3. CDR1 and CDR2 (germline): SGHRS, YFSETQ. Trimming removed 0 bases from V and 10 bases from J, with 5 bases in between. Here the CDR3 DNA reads TGCGCCAGCAGCTTGGAACAGGAGCAGTTCTTC. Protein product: CASSLEQEQFF.

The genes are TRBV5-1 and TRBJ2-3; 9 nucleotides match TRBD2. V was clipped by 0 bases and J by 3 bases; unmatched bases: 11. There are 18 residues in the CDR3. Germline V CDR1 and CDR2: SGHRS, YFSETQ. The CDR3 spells CASSLGLLAGFMTDTQYF. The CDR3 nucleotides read TGCGCCAGCAGCTTGGGCCTCCTAGCGGGGTTTATGACAGATACGCAGTATTTT.

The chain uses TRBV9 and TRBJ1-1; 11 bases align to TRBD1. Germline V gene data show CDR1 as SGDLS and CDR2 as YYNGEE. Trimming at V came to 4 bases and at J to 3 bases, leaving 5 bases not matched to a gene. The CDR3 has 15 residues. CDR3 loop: CASSPRTGGYTEAFF. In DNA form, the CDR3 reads TGTGCCAGCAGCCCCAGGACAGGGGGCTACACTGAAGCTTTCTTT.

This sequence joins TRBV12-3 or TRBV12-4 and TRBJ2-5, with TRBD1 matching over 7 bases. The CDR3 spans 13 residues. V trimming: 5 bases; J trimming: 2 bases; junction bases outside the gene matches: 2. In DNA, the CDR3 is TGTGCCAGCAGTAGGGACAGTCAAGAGACCCAGTACTTC. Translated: CASSRDSQETQYF.

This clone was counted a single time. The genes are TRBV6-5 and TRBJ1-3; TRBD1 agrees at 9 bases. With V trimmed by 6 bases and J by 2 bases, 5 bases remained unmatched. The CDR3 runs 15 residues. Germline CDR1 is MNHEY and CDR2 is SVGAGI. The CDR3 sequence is CASSGGTGTGNTIYF. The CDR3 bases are TGTGCCAGCAGCGGAGGGACAGGGACTGGAAACACCATATATTTT.

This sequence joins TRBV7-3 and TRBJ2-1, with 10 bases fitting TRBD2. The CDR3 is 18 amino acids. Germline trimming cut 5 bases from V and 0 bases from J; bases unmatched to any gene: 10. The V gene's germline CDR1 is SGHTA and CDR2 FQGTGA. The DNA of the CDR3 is TGTGCCAGCAGCCCCGGGGTAGCGGGGGGCTCCTCCTACAATGAGCAGTTCTTC. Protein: CASSPGVAGGSSYNEQFF.

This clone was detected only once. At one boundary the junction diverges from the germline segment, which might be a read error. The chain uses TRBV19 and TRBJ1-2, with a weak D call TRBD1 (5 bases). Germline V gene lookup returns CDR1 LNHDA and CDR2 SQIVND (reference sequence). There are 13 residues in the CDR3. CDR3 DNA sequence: TGTGCCAGTATGGAAACAGGTTTCGATGGGTACACCTTC. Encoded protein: CASMETGFDGYTF.

The CDR3 loop is CASSMRGAGGYTF. The CDR3 nucleotides are TGTGCCAGTAGTATGAGGGGCGCGGGGGGCTACACCTTC. The rearrangement joins TRBV19 to TRBJ1-2, with D tentatively TRBD1 (5 bases). V lost 3 bases and J lost 8, with 13 bases in between. This CDR3 has 13 amino acids. Germline loops: CDR1 LNHDA, CDR2 SQIVND (reference sequence).

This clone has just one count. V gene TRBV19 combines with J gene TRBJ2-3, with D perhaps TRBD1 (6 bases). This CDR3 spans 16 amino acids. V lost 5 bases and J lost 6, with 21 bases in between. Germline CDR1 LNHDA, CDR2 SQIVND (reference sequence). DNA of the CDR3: TGTGCCAGTAGTTATGGCAGGGGAGTTGTTTACGATACGCAGTATTTT. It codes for CASSYGRGVVYDTQYF.

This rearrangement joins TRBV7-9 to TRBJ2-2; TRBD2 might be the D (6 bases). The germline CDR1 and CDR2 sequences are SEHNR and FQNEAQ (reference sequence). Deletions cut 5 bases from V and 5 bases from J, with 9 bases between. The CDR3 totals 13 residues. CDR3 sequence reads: CASSPGGTGELFF. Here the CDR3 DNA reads TGTGCCAGCAGCCCAGGAGGGACCGGGGAGCTGTTTTTT.

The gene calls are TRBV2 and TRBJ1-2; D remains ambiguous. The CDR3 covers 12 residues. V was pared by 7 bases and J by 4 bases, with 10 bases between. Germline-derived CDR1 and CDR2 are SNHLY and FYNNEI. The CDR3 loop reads CASTTGGYGYTF. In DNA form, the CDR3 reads TGTGCCAGCACCACCGGAGGCTATGGCTACACCTTC.

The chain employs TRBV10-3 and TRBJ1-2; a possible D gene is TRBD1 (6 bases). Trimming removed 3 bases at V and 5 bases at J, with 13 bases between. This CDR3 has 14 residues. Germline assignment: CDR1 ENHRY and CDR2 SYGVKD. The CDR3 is CAISDPGVGYGYTF. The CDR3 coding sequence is TGTGCCATCAGTGACCCAGGGGTCGGATATGGCTACACCTTC.

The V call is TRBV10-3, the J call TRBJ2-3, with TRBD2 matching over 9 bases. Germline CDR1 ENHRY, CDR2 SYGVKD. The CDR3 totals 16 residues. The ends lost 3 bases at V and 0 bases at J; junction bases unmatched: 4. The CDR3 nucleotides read TGTGCCATCAGTGAAAATAGCGGGGGCAGCACAGATACGCAGTATTTT. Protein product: CAISENSGGSTDTQYF.

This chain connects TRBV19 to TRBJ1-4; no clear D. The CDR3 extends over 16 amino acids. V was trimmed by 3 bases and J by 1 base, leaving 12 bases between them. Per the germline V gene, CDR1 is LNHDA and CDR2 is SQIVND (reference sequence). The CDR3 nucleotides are TGTGCCAGTAGTATGATCGGGTCGATAACTAATGAAAAACTGTTTTTT. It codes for CASSMIGSITNEKLFF.

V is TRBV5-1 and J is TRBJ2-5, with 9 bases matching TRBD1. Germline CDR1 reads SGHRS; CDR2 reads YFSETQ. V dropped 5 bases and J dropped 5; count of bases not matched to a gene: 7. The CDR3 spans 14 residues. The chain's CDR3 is CASRPGTGKETQYF. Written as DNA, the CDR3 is TGCGCCAGCAGGCCCGGGACAGGGAAGGAGACCCAGTACTTC.

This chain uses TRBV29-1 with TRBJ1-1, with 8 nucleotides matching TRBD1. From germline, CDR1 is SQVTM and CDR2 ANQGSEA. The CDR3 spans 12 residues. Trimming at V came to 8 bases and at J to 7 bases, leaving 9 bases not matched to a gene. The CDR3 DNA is TGCAGCAACGTGCAGGGGGCGGGTGAAGCTTTCTTT. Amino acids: CSNVQGAGEAFF. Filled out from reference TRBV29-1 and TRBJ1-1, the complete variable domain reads SAVISQKPSRDICQRGTSLTIQCQVDSQVTMMFWYRQQPGQSLTLIATANQGSEATYESGFVIDKFPISRPNLTFSTLTVSNMSPEDSSIYLCSNVQGAGEAFFGQGTRLTVV.

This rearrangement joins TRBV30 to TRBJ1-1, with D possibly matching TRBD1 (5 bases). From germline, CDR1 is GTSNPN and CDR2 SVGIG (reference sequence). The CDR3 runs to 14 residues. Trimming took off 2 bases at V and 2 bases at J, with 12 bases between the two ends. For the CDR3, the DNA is TGTGCCTGGAGTCTCGGGGGGGTAAACACTGAAGCTTTCTTT. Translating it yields CAWSLGGVNTEAFF. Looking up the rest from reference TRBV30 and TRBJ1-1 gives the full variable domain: SQTIHQWPATLVQPVGSPLSLECTVEGTSNPNLYWYRQAAGRGLQLLFYSVGIGQISSEVPQNLSASRPQDRQFILSSKKLLLSDSGFYLCAWSLGGVNTEAFFGQGTRLTVV.

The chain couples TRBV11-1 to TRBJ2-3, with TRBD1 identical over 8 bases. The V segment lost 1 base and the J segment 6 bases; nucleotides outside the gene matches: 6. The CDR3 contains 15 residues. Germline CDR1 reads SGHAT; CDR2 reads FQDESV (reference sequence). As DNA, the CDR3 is TGTGCCAGCAGCTTAGGGACAGGGACTCAGGATACGCAGTATTTT. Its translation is CASSLGTGTQDTQYF.